Detailed here is one TCR beta chain. The antigen is not known. Produced via immunoSEQ multiplex PCR; TCRdb's table is partial and in-frame only. Among about 30,000 clones listed, about 80% were seen once. The CDR3 is made up of 11 amino acids. V was shortened by 5 bases and J by 4 bases, with 6 bases between the two germline ends. CDR1 and CDR2 from the germline V gene are DFQATT and SNEGSKA (reference sequence). This sample stems from a study of T cells in narcolepsy. The study's findings and limits: Healthy controls reportedly lacked the autoreactive clonotypes serially found in patients' blood.

Material: CD45RA- memory CD4+ T cells from PBMCs. This clonotype was sampled from a human donor with narcolepsy. The V gene is TRBV20-1, the J gene TRBJ2-1; the D is unclear. The CDR3 nucleotides read TGCAGTGCTTCTAGTTACAATGAGCAGTTCTTC. Its translation: CSASSYNEQFF.